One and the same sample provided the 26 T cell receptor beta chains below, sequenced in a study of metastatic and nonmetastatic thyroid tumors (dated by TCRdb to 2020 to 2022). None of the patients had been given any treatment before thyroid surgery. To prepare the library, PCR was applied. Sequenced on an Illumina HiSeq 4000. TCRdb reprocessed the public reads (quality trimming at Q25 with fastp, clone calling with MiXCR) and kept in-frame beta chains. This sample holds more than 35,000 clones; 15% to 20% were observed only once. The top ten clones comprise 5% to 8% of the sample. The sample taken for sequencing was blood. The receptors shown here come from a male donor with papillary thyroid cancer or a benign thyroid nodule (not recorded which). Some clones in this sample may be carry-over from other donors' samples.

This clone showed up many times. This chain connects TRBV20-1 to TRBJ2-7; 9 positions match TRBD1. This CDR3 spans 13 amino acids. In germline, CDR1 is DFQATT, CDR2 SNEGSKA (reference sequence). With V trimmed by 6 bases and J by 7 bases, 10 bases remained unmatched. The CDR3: CSAFASTGGEQYF. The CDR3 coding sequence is TGCAGTGCCTTCGCTTCGACAGGGGGGGAGCAGTACTTC.

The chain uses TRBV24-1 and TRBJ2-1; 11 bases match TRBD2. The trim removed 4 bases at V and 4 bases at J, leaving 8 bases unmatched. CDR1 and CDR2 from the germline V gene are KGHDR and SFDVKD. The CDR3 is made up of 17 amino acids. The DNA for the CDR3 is TGTGCCACCAGTGACCCGATTAGCGGGAGGGATTACAATGAGCAGTTCTTC. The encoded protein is CATSDPISGRDYNEQFF.

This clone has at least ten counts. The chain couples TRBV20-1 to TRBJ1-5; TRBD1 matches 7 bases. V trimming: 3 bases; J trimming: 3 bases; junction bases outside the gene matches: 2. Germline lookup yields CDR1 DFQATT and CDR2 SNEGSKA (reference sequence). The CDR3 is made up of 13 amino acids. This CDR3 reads CSARQGVNQPQHF. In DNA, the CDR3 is TGCAGTGCTAGGCAGGGGGTCAATCAGCCCCAGCATTTT.

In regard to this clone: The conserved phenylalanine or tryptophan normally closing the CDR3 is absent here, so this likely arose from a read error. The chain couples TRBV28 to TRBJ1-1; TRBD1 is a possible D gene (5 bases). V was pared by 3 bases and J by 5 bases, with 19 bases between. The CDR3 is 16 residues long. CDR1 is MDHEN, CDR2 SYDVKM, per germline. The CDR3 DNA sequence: TGTGCCAGCAGTTTGTGGGGGAAGTCAGGGAGGACTGAAGCTTTCTCT. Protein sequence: CASSLWGKSGRTEAFS.

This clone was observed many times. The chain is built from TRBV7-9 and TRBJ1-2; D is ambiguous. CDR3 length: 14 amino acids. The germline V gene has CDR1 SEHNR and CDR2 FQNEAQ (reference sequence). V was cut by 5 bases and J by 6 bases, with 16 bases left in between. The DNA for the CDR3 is TGTGCCAGCAGCCTGGACGTGCTGAGCGATGGCTACACCTTC. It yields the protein CASSLDVLSDGYTF.

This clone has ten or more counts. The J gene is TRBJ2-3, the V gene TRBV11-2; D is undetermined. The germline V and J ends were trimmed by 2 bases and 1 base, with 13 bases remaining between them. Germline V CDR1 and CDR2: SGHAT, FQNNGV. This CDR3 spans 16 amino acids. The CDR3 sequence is CASSLYFGGRTDTQYF. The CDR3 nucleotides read TGTGCCAGCAGCTTATATTTCGGCGGCCGCACAGATACGCAGTATTTT.

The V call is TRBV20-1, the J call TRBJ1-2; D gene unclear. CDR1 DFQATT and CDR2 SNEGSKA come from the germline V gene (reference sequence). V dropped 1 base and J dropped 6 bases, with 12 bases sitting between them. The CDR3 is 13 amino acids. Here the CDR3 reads CSARVSGLDGYTF. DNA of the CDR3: TGCAGTGCTAGAGTTTCCGGTTTGGATGGCTACACCTTC.

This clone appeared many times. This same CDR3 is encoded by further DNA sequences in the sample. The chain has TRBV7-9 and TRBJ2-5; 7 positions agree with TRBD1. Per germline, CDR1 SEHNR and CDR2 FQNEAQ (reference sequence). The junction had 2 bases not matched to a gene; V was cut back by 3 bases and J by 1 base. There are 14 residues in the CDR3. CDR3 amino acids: CASSFTGAQETQYF. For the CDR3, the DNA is TGTGCCAGCAGCTTCACAGGGGCCCAAGAGACCCAGTACTTC. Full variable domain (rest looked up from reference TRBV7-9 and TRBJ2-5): DTGVSQNPRHKITKRGQNVTFRCDPISEHNRLYWYRQTLGQGPEFLTYFQNEAQLEKSRLLSDRFSAERPKGSFSTLEIQRTEQGDSAMYLCASSFTGAQETQYFGPGTRLLVL.

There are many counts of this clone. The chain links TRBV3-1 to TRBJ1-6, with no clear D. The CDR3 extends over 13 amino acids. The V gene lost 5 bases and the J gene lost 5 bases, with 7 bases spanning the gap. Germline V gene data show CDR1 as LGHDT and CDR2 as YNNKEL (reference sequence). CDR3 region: CASSEEHNSPLHF. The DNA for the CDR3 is TGTGCCAGCAGCGAGGAGCATAATTCACCCCTCCACTTT.

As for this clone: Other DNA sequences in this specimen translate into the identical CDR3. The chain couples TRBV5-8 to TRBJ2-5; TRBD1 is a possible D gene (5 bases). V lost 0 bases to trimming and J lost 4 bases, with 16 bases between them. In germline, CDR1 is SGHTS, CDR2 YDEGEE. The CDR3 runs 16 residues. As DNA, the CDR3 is TGTGCCAGCAGCTTGGGTGGACATGGGAACGGAGAGACCCAGTACTTC. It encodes CASSLGGHGNGETQYF. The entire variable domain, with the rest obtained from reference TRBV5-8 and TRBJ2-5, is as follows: EAGVTQSPTHLIKTRGQQATLRCSPISGHTSVYWYQQALGLGLQFLLWYDEGEERNRGNFPPRFSGRQFPNYSSELNVNALELEDSALYLCASSLGGHGNGETQYFGPGTRLLVL.

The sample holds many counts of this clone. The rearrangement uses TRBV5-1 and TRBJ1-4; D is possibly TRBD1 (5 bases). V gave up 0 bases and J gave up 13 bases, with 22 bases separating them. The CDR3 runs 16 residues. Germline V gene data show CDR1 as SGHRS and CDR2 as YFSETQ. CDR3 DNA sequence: TGCGCCAGCAGCTTGGCCGGGGGGACCGTCTCGGATAGACTGTTTTTT. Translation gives CASSLAGGTVSDRLFF.

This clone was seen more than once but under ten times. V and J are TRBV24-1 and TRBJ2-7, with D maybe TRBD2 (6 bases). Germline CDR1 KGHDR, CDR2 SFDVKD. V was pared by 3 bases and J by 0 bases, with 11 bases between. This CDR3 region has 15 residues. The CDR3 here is CATSDATSSSYEQYF. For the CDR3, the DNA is TGTGCCACCAGTGATGCTACTAGCTCCTCCTACGAGCAGTACTTC.

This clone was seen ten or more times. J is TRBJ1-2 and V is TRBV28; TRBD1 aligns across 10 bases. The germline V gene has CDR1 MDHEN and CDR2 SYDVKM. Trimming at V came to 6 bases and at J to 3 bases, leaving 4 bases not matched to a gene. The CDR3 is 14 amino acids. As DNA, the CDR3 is TGTGCCAGCAGGAGGGACAGGGGATACTATGGCTACACCTTC. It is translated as CASRRDRGYYGYTF.

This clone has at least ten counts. CDR3 amino acids: CASSYRGPSSYNSPLHF. The CDR3 bases are TGTGCCAGCAGTTACCGCGGACCGAGCTCCTATAATTCACCCCTCCACTTT. This chain links TRBV6-5 with TRBJ1-6; the D is unclear. The CDR3 is made up of 17 amino acids. CDR1 is MNHEY, CDR2 SVGAGI, per germline. V lost 2 bases and J lost 0, with 11 bases in between.

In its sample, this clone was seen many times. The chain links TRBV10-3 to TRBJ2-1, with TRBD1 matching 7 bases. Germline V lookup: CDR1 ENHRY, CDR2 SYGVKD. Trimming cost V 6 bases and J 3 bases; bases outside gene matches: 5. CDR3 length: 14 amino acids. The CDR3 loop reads CAISETGNYNEQFF. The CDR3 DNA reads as TGTGCCATCAGCGAGACAGGGAACTACAATGAGCAGTTCTTC.

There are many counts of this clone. The CDR3 reads CASKYRSQSSYEQYF. In DNA form, the CDR3 reads TGTGCCAGTAAGTACAGGTCGCAGAGCTCCTACGAGCAGTACTTC. The V and J genes are TRBV19 and TRBJ2-7, with D possibly TRBD1 on 5 matching bases. The CDR3 sequence is 15 residues long. Germline CDR1 LNHDA, CDR2 SQIVND (reference sequence). The V end lost 7 bases, the J end lost 0 bases, and 16 bases lay between the germline ends.

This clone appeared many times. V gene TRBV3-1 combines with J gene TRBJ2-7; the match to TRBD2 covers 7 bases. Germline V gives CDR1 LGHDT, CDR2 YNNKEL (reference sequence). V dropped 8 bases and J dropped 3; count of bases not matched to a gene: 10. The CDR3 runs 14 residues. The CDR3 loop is CASGRREGDYEQYF. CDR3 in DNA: TGTGCCAGCGGTCGGAGGGAGGGCGACTACGAGCAGTACTTC.

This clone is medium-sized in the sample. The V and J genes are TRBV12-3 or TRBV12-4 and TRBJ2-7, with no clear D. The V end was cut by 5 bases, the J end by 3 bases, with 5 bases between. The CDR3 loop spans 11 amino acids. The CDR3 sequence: CASSPNYEQYF. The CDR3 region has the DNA TGTGCCAGCAGTCCTAACTACGAGCAGTACTTC.

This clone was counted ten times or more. The DNA for the CDR3 is TGTGCCAGCAGCCAAGATCGAGGCGGTATCACAGATACGCAGTATTTT. This translates into CASSQDRGGITDTQYF. The genes are TRBV4-2 and TRBJ2-3; D gene ambiguous. The ends were cut back, 0 bases at V and 2 bases at J, with 12 bases in the middle. The germline CDR1 and CDR2 sequences are LGHNA and YNFKEQ. There are 16 residues in the CDR3.

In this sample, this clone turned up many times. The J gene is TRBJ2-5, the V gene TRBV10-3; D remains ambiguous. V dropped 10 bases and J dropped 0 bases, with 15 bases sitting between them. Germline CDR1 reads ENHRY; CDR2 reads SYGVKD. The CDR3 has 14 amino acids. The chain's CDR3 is CASQPDPYQETQYF. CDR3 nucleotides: TGTGCCAGCCAGCCGGACCCGTACCAAGAGACCCAGTACTTC.

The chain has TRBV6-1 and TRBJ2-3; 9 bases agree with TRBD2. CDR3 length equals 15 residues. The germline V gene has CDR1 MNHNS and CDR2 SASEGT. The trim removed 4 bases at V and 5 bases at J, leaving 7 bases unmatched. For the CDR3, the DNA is TGTGCCAGCAGTGGTGGTAGCGGGGGTGTAGATACGCAGTATTTT. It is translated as CASSGGSGGVDTQYF.

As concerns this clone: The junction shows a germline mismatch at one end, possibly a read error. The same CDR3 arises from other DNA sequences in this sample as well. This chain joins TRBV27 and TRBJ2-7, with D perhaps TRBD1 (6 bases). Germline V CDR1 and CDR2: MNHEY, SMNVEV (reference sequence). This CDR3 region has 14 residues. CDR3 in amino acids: CAGRGGRAAYEQYF. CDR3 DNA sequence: TGTGCCGGCAGGGGCGGCAGGGCCGCCTACGAGCAGTACTTC.

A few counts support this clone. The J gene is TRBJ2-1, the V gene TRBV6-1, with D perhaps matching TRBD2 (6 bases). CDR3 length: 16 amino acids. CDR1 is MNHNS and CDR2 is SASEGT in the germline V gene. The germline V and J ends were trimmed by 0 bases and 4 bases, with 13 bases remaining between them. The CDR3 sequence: CASSEAYGTGYNEQFF. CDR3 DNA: TGTGCCAGCAGTGAAGCGTACGGGACTGGGTACAATGAGCAGTTCTTC.

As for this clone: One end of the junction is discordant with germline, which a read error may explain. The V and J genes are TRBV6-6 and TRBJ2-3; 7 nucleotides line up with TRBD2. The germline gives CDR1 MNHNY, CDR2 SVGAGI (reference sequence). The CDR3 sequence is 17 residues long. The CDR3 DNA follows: TGTGCCATCAGTCTGGCTAGCGGCTCTGGATCCACAGATACGCAGTATTTT. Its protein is CAISLASGSGSTDTQYF.

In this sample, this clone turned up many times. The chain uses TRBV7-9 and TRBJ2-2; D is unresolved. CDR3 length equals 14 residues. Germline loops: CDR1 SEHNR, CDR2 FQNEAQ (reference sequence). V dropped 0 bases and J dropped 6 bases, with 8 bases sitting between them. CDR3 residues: CASSLAGSAGELFF. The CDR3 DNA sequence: TGTGCCAGCAGCTTAGCGGGATCTGCCGGGGAGCTGTTTTTT.

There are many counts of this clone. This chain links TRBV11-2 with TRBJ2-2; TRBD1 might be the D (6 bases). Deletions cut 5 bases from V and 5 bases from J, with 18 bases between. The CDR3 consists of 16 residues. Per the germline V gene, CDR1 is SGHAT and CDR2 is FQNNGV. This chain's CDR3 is CASSKWGQGRTGELFF. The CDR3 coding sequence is TGTGCCAGCAGCAAGTGGGGGCAGGGAAGGACCGGGGAGCTGTTTTTT. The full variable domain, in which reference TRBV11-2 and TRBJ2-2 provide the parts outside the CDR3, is EAGVAQSPRYKIIEKRQSVAFWCNPISGHATLYWYQQILGQGPKLLIQFQNNGVVDDSQLPKDRFSAERLKGVDSTLKIQPAKLEDSAVYLCASSKWGQGRTGELFFGEGSRLTVL.